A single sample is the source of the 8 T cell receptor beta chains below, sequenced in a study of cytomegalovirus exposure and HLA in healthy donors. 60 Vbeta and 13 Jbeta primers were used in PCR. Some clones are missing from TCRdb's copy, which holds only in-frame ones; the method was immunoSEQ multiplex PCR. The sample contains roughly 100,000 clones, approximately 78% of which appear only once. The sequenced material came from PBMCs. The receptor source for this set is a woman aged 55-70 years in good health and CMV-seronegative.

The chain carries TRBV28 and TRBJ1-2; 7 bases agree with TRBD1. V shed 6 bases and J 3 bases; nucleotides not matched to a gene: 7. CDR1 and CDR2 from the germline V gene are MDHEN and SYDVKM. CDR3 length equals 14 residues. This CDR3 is CASRTNRGDYGYTF. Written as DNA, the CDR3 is TGTGCCAGCAGGACTAACAGGGGTGACTATGGCTACACCTTC.

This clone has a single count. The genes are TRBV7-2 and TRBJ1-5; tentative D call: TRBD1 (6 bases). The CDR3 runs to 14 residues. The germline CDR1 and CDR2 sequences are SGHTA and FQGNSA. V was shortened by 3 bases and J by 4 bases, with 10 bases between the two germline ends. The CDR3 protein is CASSLGQTNQPQHF. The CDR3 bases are TGTGCCAGCAGCTTGGGACAAACAAATCAGCCCCAGCATTTT.

The chain's CDR3 is CASSQTGLAVVADTQYF. The DNA of the CDR3 is TGTGCCAGCAGCCAAACGGGACTAGCAGTGGTCGCAGATACGCAGTATTTT. The gene calls are TRBV4-2 and TRBJ2-3; 9 nucleotides match TRBD2. CDR3 length: 17 amino acids. The germline V gene has CDR1 LGHNA and CDR2 YNFKEQ. The J segment lost 4 bases and the V segment lost 2 bases, leaving 10 bases of the junction unmatched.

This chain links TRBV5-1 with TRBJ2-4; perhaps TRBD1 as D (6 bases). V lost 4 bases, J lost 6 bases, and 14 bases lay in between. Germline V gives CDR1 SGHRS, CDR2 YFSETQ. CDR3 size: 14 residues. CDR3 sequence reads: CASSPTTGSNIQYF. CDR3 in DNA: TGCGCCAGCAGCCCGACTACAGGGTCAAACATTCAGTACTTC.

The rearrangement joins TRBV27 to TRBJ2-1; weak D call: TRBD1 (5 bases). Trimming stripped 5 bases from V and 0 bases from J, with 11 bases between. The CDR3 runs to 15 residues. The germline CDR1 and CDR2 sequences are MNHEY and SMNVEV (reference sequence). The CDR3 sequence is CASSQRQNSYNEQFF. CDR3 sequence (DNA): TGTGCCAGCAGTCAAAGACAGAACTCCTACAATGAGCAGTTCTTC.

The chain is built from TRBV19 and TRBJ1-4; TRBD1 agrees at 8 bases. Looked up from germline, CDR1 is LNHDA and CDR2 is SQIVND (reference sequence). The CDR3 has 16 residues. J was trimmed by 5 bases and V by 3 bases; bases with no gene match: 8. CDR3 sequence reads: CASSISQGAGNEKLFF. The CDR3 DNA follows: TGTGCCAGTAGTATCTCCCAGGGGGCCGGCAATGAAAAACTGTTTTTT.

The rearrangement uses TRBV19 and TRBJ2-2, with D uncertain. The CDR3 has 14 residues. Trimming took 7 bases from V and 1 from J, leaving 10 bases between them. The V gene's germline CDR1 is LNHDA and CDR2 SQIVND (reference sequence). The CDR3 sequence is CASNSGRNTGELFF. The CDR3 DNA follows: TGTGCCAGTAACAGTGGGCGGAACACCGGGGAGCTGTTTTTT.

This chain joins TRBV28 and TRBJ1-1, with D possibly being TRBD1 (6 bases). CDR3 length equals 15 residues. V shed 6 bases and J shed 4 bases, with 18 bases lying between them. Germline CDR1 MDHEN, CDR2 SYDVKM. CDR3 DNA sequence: TGTGCCAGCAGCTCAGGGGAAGGGTGGGGCACTGAAGCTTTCTTT. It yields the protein CASSSGEGWGTEAFF.